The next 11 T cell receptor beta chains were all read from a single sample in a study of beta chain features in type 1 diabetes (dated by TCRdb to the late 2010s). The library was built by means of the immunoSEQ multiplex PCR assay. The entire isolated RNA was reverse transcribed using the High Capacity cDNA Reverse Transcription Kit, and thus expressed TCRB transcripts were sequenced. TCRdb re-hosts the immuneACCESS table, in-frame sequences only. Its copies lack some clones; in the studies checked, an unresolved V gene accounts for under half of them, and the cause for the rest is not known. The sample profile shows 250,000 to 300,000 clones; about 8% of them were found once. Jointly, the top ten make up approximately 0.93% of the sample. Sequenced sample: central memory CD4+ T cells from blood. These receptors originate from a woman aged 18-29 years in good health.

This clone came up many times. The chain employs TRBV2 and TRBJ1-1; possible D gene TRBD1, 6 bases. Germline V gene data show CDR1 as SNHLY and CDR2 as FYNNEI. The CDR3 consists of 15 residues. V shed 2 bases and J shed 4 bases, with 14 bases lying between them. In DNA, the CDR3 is TGTGCCAGCAGTGAAAGGGGGGCTGGAGGCACTGAAGCTTTCTTT. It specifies CASSERGAGGTEAFF.

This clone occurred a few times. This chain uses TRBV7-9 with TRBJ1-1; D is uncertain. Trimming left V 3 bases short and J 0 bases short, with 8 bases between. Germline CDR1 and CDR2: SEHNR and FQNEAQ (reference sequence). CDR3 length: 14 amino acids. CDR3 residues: CASSLMGMNTEAFF. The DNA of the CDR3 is TGTGCCAGCAGCTTGATGGGGATGAACACTGAAGCTTTCTTT.

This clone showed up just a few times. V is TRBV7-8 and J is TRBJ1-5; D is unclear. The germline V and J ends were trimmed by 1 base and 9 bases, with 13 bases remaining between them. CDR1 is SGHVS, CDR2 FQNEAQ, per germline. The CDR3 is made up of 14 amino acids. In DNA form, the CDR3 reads TGTGCCAGCAGCTTAGAAGGGCTGCAATGGCCCCAGCATTTT. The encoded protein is CASSLEGLQWPQHF. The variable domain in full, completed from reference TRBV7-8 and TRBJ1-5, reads GAGVSQSPRYKVAKRGQDVALRCDPISGHVSLFWYQQALGQGPEFLTYFQNEAQLDKSGLPSDRFFAERPEGSVSTLKIQRTQQEDSAVYLCASSLEGLQWPQHFGDGTRLSIL.

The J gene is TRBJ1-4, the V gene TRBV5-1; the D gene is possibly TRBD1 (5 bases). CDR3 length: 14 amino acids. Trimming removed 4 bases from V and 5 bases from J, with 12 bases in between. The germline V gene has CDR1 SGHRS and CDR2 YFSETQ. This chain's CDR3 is CASSPGWGNEKLFF. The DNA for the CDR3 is TGCGCCAGCAGCCCCGGGTGGGGGAATGAAAAACTGTTTTTT.

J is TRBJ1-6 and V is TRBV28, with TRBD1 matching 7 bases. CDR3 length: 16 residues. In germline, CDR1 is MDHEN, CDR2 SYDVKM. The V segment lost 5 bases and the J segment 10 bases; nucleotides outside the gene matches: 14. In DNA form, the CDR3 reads TGTGCCAGCAGTCCGCGTGGGACAGTATTCCACTCACCCCTCCACTTT. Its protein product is CASSPRGTVFHSPLHF. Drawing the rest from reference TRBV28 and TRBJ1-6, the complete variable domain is DVKVTQSSRYLVKRTGEKVFLECVQDMDHENMFWYRQDPGLGLRLIYFSYDVKMKEKGDIPEGYSVSREKKERFSLILESASTNQTSMYLCASSPRGTVFHSPLHFGNGTRLTVT.

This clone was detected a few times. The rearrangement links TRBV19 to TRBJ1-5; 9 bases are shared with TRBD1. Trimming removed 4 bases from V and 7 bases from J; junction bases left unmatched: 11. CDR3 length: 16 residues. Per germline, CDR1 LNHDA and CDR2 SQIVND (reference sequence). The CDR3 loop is CASSNGGTGGGQPQHF. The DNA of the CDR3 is TGTGCCAGTAGTAATGGGGGAACAGGGGGCGGGCAGCCCCAGCATTTT.

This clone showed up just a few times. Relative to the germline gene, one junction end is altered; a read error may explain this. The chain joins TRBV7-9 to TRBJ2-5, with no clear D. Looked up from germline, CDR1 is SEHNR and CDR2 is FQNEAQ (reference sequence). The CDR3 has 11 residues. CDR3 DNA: TGTGCCAGCAGCCCTCAAGGGACCCAGTACTTC. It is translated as CASSPQGTQYF.

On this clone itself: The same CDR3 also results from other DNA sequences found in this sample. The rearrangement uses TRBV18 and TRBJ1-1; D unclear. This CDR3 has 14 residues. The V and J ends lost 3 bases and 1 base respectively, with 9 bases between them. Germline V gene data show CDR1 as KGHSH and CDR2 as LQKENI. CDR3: CASSPITRNTEAFF. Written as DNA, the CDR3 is TGTGCCAGCTCACCCATTACACGGAACACTGAAGCTTTCTTT.

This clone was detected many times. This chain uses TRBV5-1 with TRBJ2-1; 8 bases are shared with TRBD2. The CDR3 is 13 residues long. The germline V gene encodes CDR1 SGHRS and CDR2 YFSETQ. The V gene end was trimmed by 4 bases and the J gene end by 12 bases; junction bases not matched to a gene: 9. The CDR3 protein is CASSPRTSQAQFF. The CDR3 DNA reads TGCGCCAGCAGCCCTCGGACTAGCCAGGCGCAGTTCTTC.

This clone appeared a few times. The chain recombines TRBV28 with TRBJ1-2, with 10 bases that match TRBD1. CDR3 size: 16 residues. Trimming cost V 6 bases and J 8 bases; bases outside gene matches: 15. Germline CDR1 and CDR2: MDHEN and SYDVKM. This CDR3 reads CASSPAGGTGVWGYTF. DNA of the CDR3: TGTGCCAGCAGCCCGGCCGGCGGGACAGGGGTGTGGGGCTACACCTTC.

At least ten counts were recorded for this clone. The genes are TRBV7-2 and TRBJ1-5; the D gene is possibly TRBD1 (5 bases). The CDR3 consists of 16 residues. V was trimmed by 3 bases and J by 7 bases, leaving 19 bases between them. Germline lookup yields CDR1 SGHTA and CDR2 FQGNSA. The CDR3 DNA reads TGTGCCAGCAGCTTTTCGGGGAGCAGGGCGGACCAGCCCCAGCATTTT. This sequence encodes CASSFSGSRADQPQHF. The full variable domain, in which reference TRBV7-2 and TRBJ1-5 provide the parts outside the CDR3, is GAGVSQSPSNKVTEKGKDVELRCDPISGHTALYWYRQSLGQGLEFLIYFQGNSAPDKSGLPSDRFSAERTGGSVSTLTIQRTQQEDSAVYLCASSFSGSRADQPQHFGDGTRLSIL.